This TCR beta chain was obtained from a study of early T cells in non-severe SARS-CoV-2 infection listed by TCRdb under 2021. Regarding the research as a whole: TCR sequencing used bulk RNA from unsorted whole blood, so alpha and beta chains could not be paired.

The library was generated by 5' RACE. Instrument on record: NextSeq 500. In the TCR library protocol, unique molecular identifiers were attached to individual cDNA molecules to correct for PCR bias and sequencing error. Sequencing covered both TCR alpha and beta chains, and within each sample the abundances of alpha and beta sequences were tightly co-correlated. The authors' pipeline ran thus. V gene, J gene and CDR3 annotation of TCR sequences was performed with Decombinator V4. Expanded TCRs were defined as changing significantly between any two time points under a Poisson model with p below 0.0001. TCR abundances were normalised to the total number of TCRs sequenced per sample and expressed as counts per million. MAIT TCRs were defined by TRAV1-2 paired with TRAJ12, TRAJ20 or TRAJ33, and iNKT TCRs by TRAV10 paired with TRAJ18. VDJdb, accessed 1 November 2021, was searched for CMV, EBV and SARS-CoV-2 annotated TCRs, excluding TCRs annotated for multiple antigens. TCRdb reanalyzed the raw reads on its own, using fastp at Q25 for trimming and MiXCR for clone calling, and kept in-frame beta chains. Each entry merges the rows of one CDR3 protein and shows their most common DNA and genes. The V and J calls and clone size come from TCRdb's table, not from the authors' own analysis. The sample profile shows more than 65,000 distinct CDR3 sequences; about 12% of them were found once. The ten largest clones represent 5.2% of the sample.

A case-control design nested within a healthcare worker cohort in London, UK, was used, with weekly nasopharyngeal swab PCR tests and blood sampling performed. Healthcare workers were enrolled in the week of the UK lockdown, from 23 to 31 March 2020, and were followed every week for up to 16 weeks. About this clonotype: Its specific antigen is unknown. Within one base of it there is no much larger clone, and no base qualities were kept.

Looking up the germline V gene (reference sequence) yields CDR1 SGHNT and CDR2 YYREEE. V lost 4 bases and J lost 4 bases; the stretch between them is 9 bases long. The CDR3 sequence holds 12 residues, the cysteine and phenylalanine included. Of all the DNA, just the CDR3 is kept, 36 bases in frame from base 1. What the study reported, not specific to this receptor: Matching against VDJdb was skewed toward anti-spike CD8 responses, likely underestimated virus-specific expansions, and missed private and CD4 specificities.

The sequencing input was whole blood. This TCR derives from an adult who was a healthcare worker with PCR-confirmed SARS-CoV-2 infection or an uninfected control (not recorded which). The sequence joins TRBV5-4 to TRBJ2-7; the D gene is tentatively TRBD1 or TRBD2, each matching 5 bases. The CDR3 region: CASSRDLYEQYF. The sequenced DNA: TGTGCCAGCAGCCGGGACCTTTACGAGCAGTACTTC.